This entry features one TCR beta chain sequence. Its antigen is as yet unknown. This CDR3 has 16 residues. V dropped 10 bases and J dropped 5; count of bases not matched to a gene: 17. Germline CDR1 reads ENHRY; CDR2 reads SYGVKD. This sample is drawn from a study of cytotoxic CD8 clonotypes in ibrutinib-treated CLL. General study points: Elevated clonality accompanied ibrutinib response, with a return toward baseline values at progression.

The assay was immunoSEQ multiplex PCR, and TCRdb's table has in-frame clones only and misses some. The sample yields 160,000 or so clones, 70% to 90% seen once. This clonotype was sampled from a human donor with chronic lymphocytic leukemia. The sequencing used PBMCs, collected at disease progression, from a patient treated with ibrutinib. The rearrangement links TRBV10-3 to TRBJ2-3; 8 nucleotides agree with TRBD2. The CDR3 DNA is TGTGCCACCAACCCCTTAGGGCGGGAGGTGGGAGATACGCAGTATTTT. Translated: CATNPLGREVGDTQYF.